This T cell receptor (beta chain) was profiled in a study of regulatory T cells in long-lasting Graves disease. This clonotype was detected many times. CDR3-region Arm-PCR and iRepertoire HTBI primers produced the TCR beta libraries. TCRdb re-called the multiplex PCR reads through MiXCR, storing one row per CDR3 protein. This sample has roughly 430,000 distinct CDR3 sequences, with about 16% found just once. V lost 1 base and J 1 base, leaving 9 bases between the germline ends. CDR3 length equals 15 residues. Germline V gives CDR1 KGHDR, CDR2 SFDVKD. Time point meaning: newly diagnosed GD, antithyroid drugs for less than 3 months. The TCR library was made from RNA extracted from PBMCs. The sample was also reused in another study, on T cells in Graves' hyperthyroidism and ophthalmopathy. From that study: Lactation, pregnancy, other autoimmune disease or uncontrolled infection led to exclusion of patients. TCR CDR3 regions were first amplified by RT-PCR with HTBI primers.

The chain couples TRBV24-1 to TRBJ1-1; no definite D call. This clonotype was sampled from a woman under 40 with Graves disease. Here the sequenced sample was peripheral blood mononuclear cells (PBMCs), taken at new diagnosis, from a patient treated with antithyroid drugs. DNA of the CDR3: TGTGCCACCAGTGATTTAAGTTTCGCGAACACTGAAGCTTTCTTT. As protein: CATSDLSFANTEAFF.